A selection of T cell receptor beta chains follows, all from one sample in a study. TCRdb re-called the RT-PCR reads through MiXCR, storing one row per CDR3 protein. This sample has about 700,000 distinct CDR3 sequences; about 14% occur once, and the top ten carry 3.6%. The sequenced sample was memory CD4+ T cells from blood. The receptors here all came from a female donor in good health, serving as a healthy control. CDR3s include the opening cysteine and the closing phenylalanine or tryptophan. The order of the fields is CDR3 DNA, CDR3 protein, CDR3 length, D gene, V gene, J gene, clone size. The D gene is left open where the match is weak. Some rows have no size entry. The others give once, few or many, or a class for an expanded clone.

TGTGCCAGCAGCTTAAGTGGGTACCAAGAGACCCAGTACTTC	CASSLSGYQETQYF	14	.	TRBV7-2	TRBJ2-5	many
TGTGCCAGCAGTGTAGTGGAGCGGCAGCCCCAGCATTTT	CASSVVERQPQHF	13	.	TRBV2	TRBJ1-5	.
TGTGCCAGCAGCCAGTTAGGGCTAGCGGCTTCCTACGAGCAGTACTTC	CASSQLGLAASYEQYF	16	TRBD2	TRBV4-2	TRBJ2-7	many
TGTGCCAGCAGCTTACAGGGGACTGGGGCCAACGTCCTGACTTTC	CASSLQGTGANVLTF	15	.	TRBV11-2	TRBJ2-6	many
TGTGCCAGCAGCCAAGATTACCGGACAGGGGGAAACACCGGGGACCTGTTTTTT	CASSQDYRTGGNTGDLFF	18	TRBD1	TRBV4-2	TRBJ2-2	.
TGCAGCGTGGAGACGGACGCCGCGGGCGCTGAAGCTTTCTTT	CSVETDAAGAEAFF	14	.	TRBV29-1	TRBJ1-1	few
TGTGCCAGCAGCATGGGTCATTCGGCAGATACGCAGTATTTT	CASSMGHSADTQYF	14	.	TRBV11-3	TRBJ2-3	.
TGTGCCAGCAGCTTGATTGGCAGGGTCTACGAGCAGTACTTC	CASSLIGRVYEQYF	14	.	TRBV5-6	TRBJ2-7	few
TGTGCCAGCACTGGAGGGACTAGTCATACTACCGGGGAGCTGTTTTTT	CASTGGTSHTTGELFF	16	TRBD2	TRBV5-8	TRBJ2-2	.
TGCAGTGCTAAGACTGAAGGCACCGGGGAGCTGTTTTTT	CSAKTEGTGELFF	13	.	TRBV20-1	TRBJ2-2	few
TGTGCCAGCAGCCTCTTTGGGGGAGGCGAGCAGTACTTC	CASSLFGGGEQYF	13	.	TRBV14	TRBJ2-7	few
TGTGCCAGCACCGAGTCGTGGGGGGAGAGGGGGACCCAGTACTTC	CASTESWGERGTQYF	15	.	TRBV6-5	TRBJ2-5	.
TGTGCCAGCAGTTCGGGCCAGTTGGGCGAGCAGTACTTC	CASSSGQLGEQYF	13	.	TRBV5-6	TRBJ2-7	.
TGTGCCAGCAGCCGAAGCCCCCGGGGCGGGACTGAAGCTTTCTTT	CASSRSPRGGTEAFF	15	.	TRBV7-2	TRBJ1-1	.
TGTGCCAGCAGGAGCGGTAGAAGAAGCGGAGCCGATACGCAGTATTTT	CASRSGRRSGADTQYF	16	.	TRBV28	TRBJ2-3	.
TGTGCCAGCAGTCGGACTAGCGGGAGTCCAACAGATACGCAGTATTTT	CASSRTSGSPTDTQYF	16	TRBD2	TRBV2	TRBJ2-3	.
TGCGCCAGCACCTCACCGGGACAGGGGGTTGAAGCTTTCTTT	CASTSPGQGVEAFF	14	TRBD1	TRBV5-1	TRBJ1-1	.
TGTGCCAGTAGCATGATTTTGGGACTAAAGAACACTGAAGCTTTCTTT	CASSMILGLKNTEAFF	16	.	TRBV19	TRBJ1-1	.
TGTGCCAGCAGTCCTAGCGGGACGAGAGAGACCCAGTACTTC	CASSPSGTRETQYF	14	TRBD2	TRBV28	TRBJ2-5	.
TGTGCCAGCAGCTTGTTGGAGCAGACCCAAACTGAAGCTTTCTTT	CASSLLEQTQTEAFF	15	.	TRBV5-5	TRBJ1-1	.
TGTGCCAGCACACGCGACGGGTCCACCGGGGAGCTGTTTTTT	CASTRDGSTGELFF	14	.	TRBV6-2/TRBV6-3	TRBJ2-2	few
TGCGCCAGCAGCTTGTCACCTAGCGGGACCTCCTACGAGCAGTACTTC	CASSLSPSGTSYEQYF	16	TRBD2	TRBV5-1	TRBJ2-7	few
TGTGCCAGCAGTTACGATATCAGGGGGCGGGAGACCCAGTACTTC	CASSYDIRGRETQYF	15	TRBD1	TRBV6-2/TRBV6-3	TRBJ2-5	.
TGTGCCAGCACTTATGACAGGAGCAATCAGCCCCAGCATTTT	CASTYDRSNQPQHF	14	.	TRBV28	TRBJ1-5	.
TGTGCCAGCAGCCAAGTGGGGAGGGACGGGACGCGAAGCTCCTACAATGAGCAGTTCTTC	CASSQVGRDGTRSSYNEQFF	20	TRBD2	TRBV4-2	TRBJ2-1	many
TGCGCCAGCAGCTTCGGGGAGCACTATGGCTACACCTTC	CASSFGEHYGYTF	13	.	TRBV5-1	TRBJ1-2	few
TGCGCCAGCAGCTTGTTAGGGGAGGGCACTGAAGCTTTCTTT	CASSLLGEGTEAFF	14	.	TRBV5-1	TRBJ1-1	.
TGTGCCAGCAGTTTAGGGGCAGGGGCAAACACCGGGGAGCTGTTTTTT	CASSLGAGANTGELFF	16	.	TRBV12-3/TRBV12-4	TRBJ2-2	many
TGCGCCAGCATGCAGAACTATGGCTACACCTTC	CASMQNYGYTF	11	.	TRBV10-2	TRBJ1-2	.
TGTGCCAGCAGCACCACTGGGTGGACGTCGCAGTTCTTC	CASSTTGWTSQFF	13	.	TRBV7-3	TRBJ2-1	many
TGTGCCAGCAGCCCAGCGGGCGGGAGGGGCTCCTACAATGAGCAGTTCTTC	CASSPAGGRGSYNEQFF	17	TRBD2	TRBV3-1	TRBJ2-1	.
TGTGCCAGCAGATCCTTAGCGGGGGAACAAGAGACCCAGTACTTC	CASRSLAGEQETQYF	15	TRBD2	TRBV6-6	TRBJ2-5	many
TGTGCCAGCAGCTTGGCCGGGACAGGGACCTACGAGCAGTACTTC	CASSLAGTGTYEQYF	15	TRBD1	TRBV7-2	TRBJ2-7	many
TGTGCCAGCAGCTTAGGGTTCCTATCAAATGAGCAGTTCTTC	CASSLGFLSNEQFF	14	.	TRBV7-2	TRBJ2-1	many
TGTGCCAGCAGCGTATTTGGGACAGCTGGAAACACCATATATTTT	CASSVFGTAGNTIYF	15	TRBD1	TRBV9	TRBJ1-3	many
TGTGCCAGCAGTGGACACATACTGGGGGGCTACACCTTC	CASSGHILGGYTF	13	.	TRBV6-1	TRBJ1-2	few
TGTGCCAGCAGATACAGTTCGGTACGGTACGGGGAGCTGTTTTTT	CASRYSSVRYGELFF	15	.	TRBV12-3/TRBV12-4	TRBJ2-2	.
TGCGCCAGCAGCCAAGGAGACTTTAGCACAGATACGCAGTATTTT	CASSQGDFSTDTQYF	15	.	TRBV4-3	TRBJ2-3	few
TGCGCCAGCAGCACCGGGACTAGCGGGGGGAATGAGCAGTTCTTC	CASSTGTSGGNEQFF	15	TRBD2	TRBV5-1	TRBJ2-1	few
TGTGCCAGCAAACCCCCTCTTGGCCATGGGGACACAGATACGCAGTATTTT	CASKPPLGHGDTDTQYF	17	.	TRBV27	TRBJ2-3	few
TGTGCCAGCAGCCCCCTCGGGATAGCGGGAGCTATGAATGAGCAGTTCTTC	CASSPLGIAGAMNEQFF	17	TRBD2	TRBV3-1	TRBJ2-1	few
TGCAGTGCTGCCGGGACAGGGGCTGGGTCACCCCTCCACTTT	CSAAGTGAGSPLHF	14	TRBD1	TRBV20-1	TRBJ1-6	.
TGTGCCAGCAGTTCTCAGGGAGCTGGCGGGGCCAACGTCCTGACTTTC	CASSSQGAGGANVLTF	16	.	TRBV28	TRBJ2-6	.
TGTGCCAGCAGCTTTGGGACAGGATCTTTCTACGAGCAGTACTTC	CASSFGTGSFYEQYF	15	TRBD1	TRBV7-2	TRBJ2-7	.
TGTGCCAGCAGCCGCTCCGGTCGACAGGGATGGTATGGCTACACCTTC	CASSRSGRQGWYGYTF	16	TRBD1	TRBV4-2	TRBJ1-2	few
TGTGCCATTAGGTCAGGGGAGACAACCTACGAGCAGTACTTC	CAIRSGETTYEQYF	14	.	TRBV28	TRBJ2-7	once
TGTGCCATCCGGGGGGGCGAGAGTGAAAAACTGTTTTTT	CAIRGGESEKLFF	13	.	TRBV10-3	TRBJ1-4	.
TGTGCCAGCAGTTTTTCCCAGGGGATCAATCAGCCCCAGCATTTT	CASSFSQGINQPQHF	15	.	TRBV12-3/TRBV12-4	TRBJ1-5	.